This section outlines one TCR beta chain sequence together with its context. The V and J ends lost 6 bases and 0 bases, in that order; junction bases with no gene match: 13. CDR1 and CDR2 from the germline V gene are LNHDA and SQIVND (reference sequence). The CDR3 has 18 amino acids. This specimen comes from a study of blood T cell repertoires in COVID-19. Study-wide background: Sites across the United States, Italy and Spain contributed samples from acute and convalescent COVID-19. Sources were T cells, B-cell-depleted T cells, or PBMCs; the material itself was cDNA or gDNA.

In the source study's methods: The assay estimated nucleated cells by amplifying reference gene primers. TCRdb keeps only in-frame clones here, not all; method: immunoSEQ multiplex PCR. V, J and clone size derive from that table, while D and trimming were established from the DNA sequence. The data show around 260,000 clones, 83% seen once. The receptor was isolated from a woman in her forties or fifties who had recovered from COVID-19. The sequenced material came from peripheral blood. The chain links TRBV19 to TRBJ1-3; TRBD1 matches at 8 bases. The CDR3 loop is CASSRDRYYQSSGNTIYF. DNA for the CDR3: TGTGCCAGTAGCCGGGACAGGTATTACCAATCCTCTGGAAACACCATATATTTT.